The entry below gives a single TCR beta chain sequence along with its context. Its antigen is not known. This sample was included in a study of cytomegalovirus exposure and HLA in healthy donors. General study findings and limits: The dataset shows that most TCR sequences were rare, while some public TCRs occurred in many donors. Roughly uniform depth of sequencing across donors was assumed in presence/absence analyses.

The PCR contained 60 Vbeta and 13 Jbeta primers. Sequenced by immunoSEQ multiplex PCR; TCRdb stores in-frame clones only, minus some. The sample gives over 150,000 clones, roughly 80% of which show up once; around 4.5% is in the top ten. Germline V gene lookup returns CDR1 SGHDT and CDR2 YYEEEE. CDR3 length equals 15 residues. V gave up 8 bases and J gave up 1 base, with 18 bases separating them. This clonotype was sampled from a man under 40 in good health and CMV-seronegative. The chain carries TRBV5-6 and TRBJ2-5; weak D call: TRBD1 (5 bases). The source material was PBMCs. The CDR3 loop reads CARPRARASQETQYF. CDR3 DNA sequence: TGTGCCAGACCCCGAGCCAGGGCCTCCCAAGAGACCCAGTACTTC.